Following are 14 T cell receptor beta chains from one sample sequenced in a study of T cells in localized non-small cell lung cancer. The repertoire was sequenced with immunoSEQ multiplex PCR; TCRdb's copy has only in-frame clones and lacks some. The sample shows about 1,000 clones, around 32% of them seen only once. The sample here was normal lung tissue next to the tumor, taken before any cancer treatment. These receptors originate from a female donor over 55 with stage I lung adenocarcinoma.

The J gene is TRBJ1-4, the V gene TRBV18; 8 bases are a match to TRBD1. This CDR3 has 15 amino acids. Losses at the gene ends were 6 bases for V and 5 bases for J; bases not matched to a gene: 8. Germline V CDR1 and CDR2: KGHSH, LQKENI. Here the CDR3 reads CASSLGQGLNEKLFF. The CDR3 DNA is TGTGCCAGCTCGCTCGGACAGGGTTTAAATGAAAAACTGTTTTTT.

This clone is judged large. The CDR3 protein is CASSFTENTEAFF. The DNA for the CDR3 is TGTGCCAGCAGCTTTACGGAGAACACTGAAGCTTTCTTT. V usage is TRBV7-2 and J usage is TRBJ1-1; D unclear. Germline values: CDR1 SGHTA, CDR2 FQGNSA. Trimming removed 3 bases at V and 1 base at J, with 6 bases between. This CDR3 region has 13 residues.

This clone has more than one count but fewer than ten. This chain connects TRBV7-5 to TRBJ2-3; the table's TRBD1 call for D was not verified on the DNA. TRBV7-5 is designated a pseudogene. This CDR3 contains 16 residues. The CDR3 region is CASSLLRQGRADTQYF. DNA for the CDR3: TGTGCCAGCAGCTTACTAAGACAGGGAAGGGCAGATACGCAGTATTTT.

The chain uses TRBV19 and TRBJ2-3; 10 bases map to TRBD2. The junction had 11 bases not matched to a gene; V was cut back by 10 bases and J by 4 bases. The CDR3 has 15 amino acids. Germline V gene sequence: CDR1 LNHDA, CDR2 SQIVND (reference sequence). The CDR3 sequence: CATGRPAGGADTQYF. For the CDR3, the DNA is TGTGCCACCGGCCGCCCAGCGGGAGGGGCAGATACGCAGTATTTT.

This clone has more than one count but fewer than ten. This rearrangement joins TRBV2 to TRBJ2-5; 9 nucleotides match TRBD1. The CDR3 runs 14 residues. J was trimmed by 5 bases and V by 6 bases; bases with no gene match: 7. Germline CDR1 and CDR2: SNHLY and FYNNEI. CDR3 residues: CASSWDREWETQYF. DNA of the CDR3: TGTGCCAGCAGCTGGGACAGGGAATGGGAGACCCAGTACTTC.

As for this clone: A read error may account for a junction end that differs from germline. Here the CDR3 DNA reads TGTGCCAGTAGTATAGACAGGGGACAGAGGCTCTTC. This gives the protein CASSIDRGQRLF. This chain connects TRBV19 to TRBJ2-1, with TRBD1 matching over 7 bases. Germline lookup yields CDR1 LNHDA and CDR2 SQIVND (reference sequence). The CDR3 runs 12 residues.

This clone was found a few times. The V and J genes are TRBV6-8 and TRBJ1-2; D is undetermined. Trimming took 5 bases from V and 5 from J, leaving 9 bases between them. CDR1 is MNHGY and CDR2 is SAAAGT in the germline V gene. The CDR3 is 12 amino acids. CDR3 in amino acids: CASSAPLYGYTF. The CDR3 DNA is TGTGCCAGCAGTGCCCCTTTGTATGGCTACACCTTC.

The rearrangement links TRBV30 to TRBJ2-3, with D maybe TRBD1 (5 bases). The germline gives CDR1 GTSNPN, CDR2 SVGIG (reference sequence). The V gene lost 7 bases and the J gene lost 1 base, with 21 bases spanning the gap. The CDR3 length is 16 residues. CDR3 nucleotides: TGTGCCTCTACCAATCGGATAGAGACAGGCACAGATACGCAGTATTTT. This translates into CASTNRIETGTDTQYF.

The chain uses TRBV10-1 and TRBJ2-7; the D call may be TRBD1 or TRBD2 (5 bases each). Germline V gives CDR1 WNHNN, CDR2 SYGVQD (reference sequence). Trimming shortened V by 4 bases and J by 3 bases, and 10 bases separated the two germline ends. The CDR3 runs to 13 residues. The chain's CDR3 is CASSVSGSYEQYF. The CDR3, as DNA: TGCGCCAGCAGTGTATCAGGGAGCTACGAGCAGTACTTC.

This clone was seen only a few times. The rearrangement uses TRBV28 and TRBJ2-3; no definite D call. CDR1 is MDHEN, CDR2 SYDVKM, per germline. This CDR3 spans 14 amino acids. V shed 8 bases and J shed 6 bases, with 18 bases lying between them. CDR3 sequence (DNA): TGTGCCAGCTATAGTGTCGGTTTAGGCGATACGCAGTATTTT. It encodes CASYSVGLGDTQYF.

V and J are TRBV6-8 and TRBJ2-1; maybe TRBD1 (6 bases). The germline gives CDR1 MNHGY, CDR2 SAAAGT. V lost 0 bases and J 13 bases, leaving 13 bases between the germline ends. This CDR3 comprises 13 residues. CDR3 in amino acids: CASSYSSGQPQFF. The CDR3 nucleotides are TGTGCCAGCAGTTACTCGAGTGGACAGCCACAGTTCTTC.

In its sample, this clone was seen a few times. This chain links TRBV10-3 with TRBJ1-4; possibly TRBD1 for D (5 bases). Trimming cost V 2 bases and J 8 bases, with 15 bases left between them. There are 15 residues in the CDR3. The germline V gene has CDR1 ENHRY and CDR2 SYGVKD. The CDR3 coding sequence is TGTGCCATCAGTGAGGGAGGGGCCTCGCGCGAAAAACTGTTTTTT. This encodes CAISEGGASREKLFF.

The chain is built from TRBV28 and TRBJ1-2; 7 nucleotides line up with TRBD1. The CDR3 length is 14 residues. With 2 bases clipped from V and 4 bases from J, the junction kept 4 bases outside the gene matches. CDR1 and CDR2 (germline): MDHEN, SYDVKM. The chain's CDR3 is CASSLPGTAYGYTF. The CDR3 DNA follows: TGTGCCAGCAGTTTACCGGGGACAGCCTATGGCTACACCTTC.

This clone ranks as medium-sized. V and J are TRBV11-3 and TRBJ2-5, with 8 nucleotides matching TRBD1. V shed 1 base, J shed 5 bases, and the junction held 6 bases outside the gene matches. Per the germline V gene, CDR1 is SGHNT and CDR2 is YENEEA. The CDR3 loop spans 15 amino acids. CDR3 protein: CASSLVSGQGETQYF. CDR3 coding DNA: TGTGCCAGCAGCTTAGTATCCGGACAGGGCGAGACCCAGTACTTC.